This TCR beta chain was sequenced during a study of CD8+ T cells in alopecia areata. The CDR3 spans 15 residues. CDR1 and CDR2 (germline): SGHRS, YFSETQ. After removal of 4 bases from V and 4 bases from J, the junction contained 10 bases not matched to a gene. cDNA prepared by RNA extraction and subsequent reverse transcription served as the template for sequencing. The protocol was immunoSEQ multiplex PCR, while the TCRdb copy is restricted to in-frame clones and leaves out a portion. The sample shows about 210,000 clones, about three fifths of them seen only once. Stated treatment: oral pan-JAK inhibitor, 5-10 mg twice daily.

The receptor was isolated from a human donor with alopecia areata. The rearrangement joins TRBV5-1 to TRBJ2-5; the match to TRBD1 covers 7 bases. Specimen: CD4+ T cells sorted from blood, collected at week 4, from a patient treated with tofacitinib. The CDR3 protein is CASSNLQGLGETQYF. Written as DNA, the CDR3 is TGCGCCAGCAGCAACCTACAGGGGTTAGGAGAGACCCAGTACTTC. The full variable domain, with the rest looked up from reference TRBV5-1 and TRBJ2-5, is KAGVTQTPRYLIKTRGQQVTLSCSPISGHRSVSWYQQTPGQGLQFLFEYFSETQRNKGNFPGRFSGRQFSNSRSEMNVSTLELGDSALYLCASSNLQGLGETQYFGPGTRLLVL.